Below, 15 T cell receptor beta chains from the same sample are listed, as sequenced in a study of CD8 T cells in ankylosing spondylitis. One entry per CDR3 protein results from TCRdb running MiXCR on the 5' RACE reads. The profile shows about 5,700 distinct CDR3 sequences, 2% to 2.5% of them singletons. Sequenced input: blood, either unsorted or a sorted T cell fraction (not recorded which). All receptors derive from a male donor with ankylosing spondylitis or in good health (not recorded which).

Ten or more counts support this clonotype. The chain combines TRBV21-1 with TRBJ2-7. TRBV21-1 is a pseudogene locus. This CDR3 contains 13 residues. The chain's CDR3 is CASSGQEPYEQYF. CDR3 nucleotide sequence: TGTGCCAGCAGCGGCCAGGAGCCCTACGAGCAGTACTTC.

This clonotype was recorded at least ten times. This chain connects TRBV9 to TRBJ2-7; 9 bases match TRBD2. The CDR3 is made up of 16 amino acids. Germline assignment: CDR1 SGDLS and CDR2 YYNGEE. V shed 0 bases, J shed 5 bases, and the junction held 9 bases outside the gene matches. For the CDR3, the DNA is TGTGCCAGCAGCGTAGGCGGTAGCGGGAGTCTAGACGAGCAGTACTTC. This gives the protein CASSVGGSGSLDEQYF. The full variable domain, rest sourced from reference TRBV9 and TRBJ2-7, is DSGVTQTPKHLITATGQRVTLRCSPRSGDLSVYWYQQSLDQGLQFLIQYYNGEERAKGNILERFSAQQFPDLHSELNLSSLELGDSALYFCASSVGGSGSLDEQYFGPGTRLTVT.

Many counts were recorded for this clonotype. The rearrangement joins TRBV9 to TRBJ2-6, with no clear D. With 3 bases removed from V and 0 bases from J, the gap between germline ends came to 7 bases. This CDR3 spans 15 amino acids. Germline V gene lookup returns CDR1 SGDLS and CDR2 YYNGEE. The CDR3 DNA reads TGTGCCAGCAGCGGGACCAGCTCTGGGGCCAACGTCCTGACTTTC. Its protein product is CASSGTSSGANVLTF.

By proportion, this clonotype is medium-sized (0.01 to 0.1%). The genes are TRBV9 and TRBJ2-2; the match to TRBD1 covers 8 bases. The V segment lost 0 bases and the J segment 4 bases; nucleotides outside the gene matches: 5. Germline V CDR1 and CDR2: SGDLS, YYNGEE. The CDR3 sequence is 16 residues long. The CDR3 sequence: CASSVAGGHGTGELFF. The DNA for the CDR3 is TGTGCCAGCAGCGTAGCAGGGGGCCATGGCACCGGGGAGCTGTTTTTT.

There are many counts of this clonotype. This chain joins TRBV9 and TRBJ2-1; 15 bases agree with TRBD2. With 2 bases clipped from V and 8 bases from J, the junction kept 2 bases outside the gene matches. Germline V lookup: CDR1 SGDLS, CDR2 YYNGEE. This CDR3 is 15 amino acids long. DNA for the CDR3: TGTGCCAGCAGCGTGGGACTAGCGGGAGGCTATGAGCAGTTCTTC. Amino acids: CASSVGLAGGYEQFF.

This clonotype has a count of ten or more. The J gene is TRBJ2-2, the V gene TRBV9; TRBD2 matches 14 bases. The V gene's germline CDR1 is SGDLS and CDR2 YYNGEE. The CDR3 has 18 residues. V shed 3 bases and J 1 base; nucleotides not matched to a gene: 5. The CDR3 region has the DNA TGTGCCAGCAGCGCTGGACTAGCGGGGGGAGAGAACACCGGGGAGCTGTTTTTT. Its translation is CASSAGLAGGENTGELFF.

This clonotype showed up many times. V and J are TRBV9 and TRBJ2-1, with D unresolved. Trimming stripped 0 bases from V and 9 bases from J, with 10 bases between. Germline V gives CDR1 SGDLS, CDR2 YYNGEE. This CDR3 is built from 13 residues. This CDR3 is CASSVDFPGEQFF. The CDR3 DNA reads as TGTGCCAGCAGCGTAGACTTCCCAGGTGAGCAGTTCTTC.

This clonotype is medium-sized within its sample. The genes are TRBV9 and TRBJ1-2; D unclear. Germline lookup yields CDR1 SGDLS and CDR2 YYNGEE. V was shortened by 4 bases and J by 4 bases, with 17 bases between the two germline ends. CDR3 length: 15 residues. The CDR3: CASSPNNGNIYGYTF. The DNA for the CDR3 is TGTGCCAGCAGCCCTAACAATGGGAACATCTATGGCTACACCTTC.

This clonotype turned up a few times. The chain links TRBV9 to TRBJ2-7, with D tentatively TRBD1 or TRBD2 (5 bases each). The germline V gene encodes CDR1 SGDLS and CDR2 YYNGEE. The CDR3 spans 14 residues. Trimming shortened V by 3 bases and J by 2 bases, and 12 bases separated the two germline ends. The DNA of the CDR3 is TGTGCCAGCAGCGCGGGGCGCGTTCCCTACGAGCAGTACTTC. Translating it yields CASSAGRVPYEQYF. The full variable domain, with the rest looked up from reference TRBV9 and TRBJ2-7, is DSGVTQTPKHLITATGQRVTLRCSPRSGDLSVYWYQQSLDQGLQFLIQYYNGEERAKGNILERFSAQQFPDLHSELNLSSLELGDSALYFCASSAGRVPYEQYFGPGTRLTVT.

This clonotype was counted ten times or more. The genes are TRBV9 and TRBJ2-7; D uncertain. The germline V gene has CDR1 SGDLS and CDR2 YYNGEE. This CDR3 has 14 residues. Deletions cut 0 bases from V and 1 base from J, with 8 bases between. CDR3 sequence: CASSVDGSSYEQYF. CDR3 in DNA: TGTGCCAGCAGCGTAGATGGCAGTTCCTACGAGCAGTACTTC.

There are many counts of this clonotype. The chain couples TRBV9 to TRBJ2-5, with 8 bases lining up with TRBD1. V trimming: 0 bases; J trimming: 6 bases; junction bases outside the gene matches: 4. CDR1 and CDR2 (germline): SGDLS, YYNGEE. CDR3 length: 14 residues. The CDR3 DNA is TGTGCCAGCAGCGTAGGACAGGGGCAACAGACCCAGTACTTC. This sequence encodes CASSVGQGQQTQYF.

This clonotype was counted at least ten times. In nucleotides, the CDR3 is TGTGCCAGCAGCCCAAGGACTAGCGGGATGGGCACCGGGGAGCTGTTTTTT. It is translated as CASSPRTSGMGTGELFF. The rearrangement links TRBV9 to TRBJ2-2; 12 nucleotides align to TRBD2. CDR1 SGDLS and CDR2 YYNGEE come from the germline V gene. V was pared by 4 bases and J by 4 bases, with 8 bases of the junction left unmatched. There are 17 residues in the CDR3.

This clonotype appeared many times. The chain carries TRBV9 and TRBJ2-5, with 13 bases aligning to TRBD2. J gave up 4 bases and V 3 bases, and 6 bases lay outside the gene matches. Germline loops: CDR1 SGDLS, CDR2 YYNGEE. This CDR3 comprises 16 residues. The CDR3 is CASSASRLAGGETQYF. As DNA, the CDR3 is TGTGCCAGCAGCGCTTCCCGACTAGCGGGAGGAGAGACCCAGTACTTC.

There are many counts of this clonotype. The chain combines TRBV9 with TRBJ2-3; 9 bases fit TRBD2. The CDR3 is 15 residues long. CDR1 SGDLS and CDR2 YYNGEE come from the germline V gene. The J segment lost 2 bases and the V segment lost 0 bases, leaving 1 base of the junction unmatched. The CDR3 loop is CASSVGGGDTDTQYF. DNA for the CDR3: TGTGCCAGCAGCGTAGGCGGGGGGGACACAGATACGCAGTATTTT.

This clonotype was found many times. The chain recombines TRBV9 with TRBJ2-3, with a tentative D call TRBD2 (5 bases). The CDR3 has 19 amino acids. The ends were cut back, 4 bases at V and 5 bases at J, with 29 bases in the middle. Germline V lookup: CDR1 SGDLS, CDR2 YYNGEE. CDR3 sequence reads: CASSPTEVVQSHSQDTQYF. The CDR3 DNA reads TGTGCCAGCAGCCCCACGGAGGTTGTCCAATCCCATTCACAAGATACGCAGTATTTT.